Listed below are T cell receptor beta chains from one sample, sequenced in a study of PD-L1 blockade in urothelial cancer. Profiling relied on immunoSEQ multiplex PCR, and the TCRdb table lists in-frame clones only, not all of them. The data show under 150,000 clones, around 88% seen once. The sequencing used PBMCs, collected around atezolizumab (anti-PD-L1) treatment. The receptors were sampled from a man aged 60-69 years with urothelial cancer. Each CDR3 is given with its conserved first and last residue. The D gene is left open where the match is weak. Clone size appears in some rows only: once, few, many, or a class for an expanded clone.

TRBJ2-3 | once | TRBV7-8 | TRBD2 | TGTGCCAGCAGCTCATCGACTAGCGGGAGGGCCGGAGATACGCAGTATTTT | CASSSSTSGRAGDTQYF
TRBJ2-7 | once | TRBV28 | NA | TGTGCCAGCAGCCGCATCGGGGGAATAGCCTCCTACGAGCAGTACTTC | CASSRIGGIASYEQYF
TRBJ1-4 | NA | TRBV28 | NA | TGTGCCAGCAGTTCGCCAGCAACTAATGAAAAACTGTTTTTT | CASSSPATNEKLFF
TRBJ2-1 | NA | TRBV6-6 | TRBD1 | TGTGCCAGCAGTCCCCGGGACAGGGGATACAATGAGCAGTTCTTC | CASSPRDRGYNEQFF
TRBJ1-2 | NA | TRBV6-1 | NA | TGTGCCAGCAGTGAAATCTTCCGGACGGGGATGAACTATGGCTACACCTTC | CASSEIFRTGMNYGYTF
TRBJ2-7 | NA | TRBV28 | TRBD2 | TGTGCCAGCAGTTTAGGTCGGACTAGCACCTACGAGCAGTACTTC | CASSLGRTSTYEQYF
TRBJ1-2 | NA | TRBV9 | NA | TGTGCCAGCAGCACCTGGACAAGCGCAGTCTATGGCTACACCTTC | CASSTWTSAVYGYTF
TRBJ2-5 | NA | TRBV10-2 | TRBD2 | TGCGCCAGCAGTCAAGGACTAGCGGAACAAGAGACCCAGTACTTC | CASSQGLAEQETQYF
TRBJ2-5 | NA | TRBV4-3 | NA | TGCGCCAGCAGCCAAGGGGTCAGGGCGGGGGAGACCCAGTACTTC | CASSQGVRAGETQYF
TRBJ1-2 | NA | TRBV5-8 | TRBD1 | TGTGCCAGCAGTCTAACCGTTAGCAGGGGGCCATATGGCTACACCTTC | CASSLTVSRGPYGYTF
TRBJ1-5 | NA | TRBV28 | NA | TGTGCCAGCAGGGCTGGTGATCGGGAGGAAGATCAGCCCCAGCATTTT | CASRAGDREEDQPQHF
TRBJ1-6 | NA | TRBV6-5 | TRBD1 | TGTGCCAGCAGTTACTCGAACAGGGGCGACTCACCCCTCCACTTT | CASSYSNRGDSPLHF
TRBJ2-1 | NA | TRBV6-5 | NA | TGTGCCAGCAGTTTTTACTCCTACAATGAGCAGTTCTTC | CASSFYSYNEQFF
TRBJ2-2 | NA | TRBV19 | TRBD2 | TGTGCCAGTAGCGGCAGCGGGAGGGCCACCGGGGAGCTGTTTTTT | CASSGSGRATGELFF
TRBJ2-7 | NA | TRBV14 | NA | TGTGCCAGCAGCCAATTCCAGGGTGGGAATGAGCAGTACTTC | CASSQFQGGNEQYF
TRBJ1-6 | NA | TRBV7-3 | NA | TGTGCCAGCAGCTTAACGGCGGGGGTTAATTCACCCCTCCACTTT | CASSLTAGVNSPLHF
TRBJ1-2 | NA | TRBV11-2 | TRBD1 | TGTGCCAGCAGCCTGGACAGGGCTGGCTACACCTTC | CASSLDRAGYTF
TRBJ2-7 | NA | TRBV12-5 | TRBD1 | TGTGCTAGTGCTGTGACAGGGGCCTCCTACGAGCAGTACTTC | CASAVTGASYEQYF
TRBJ1-1 | NA | TRBV7-6 | TRBD1 | TGTGCCAGCAGCTTAAGGACAGGATCCTACACTGAAGCTTTCTTT | CASSLRTGSYTEAFF
TRBJ2-3 | NA | TRBV7-9 | TRBD2 | TGTGCCAGCAGCTCAAGGGCGGGGGGCGCGACGGTCCGGTTT | CASSSRAGGATVRF
TRBJ2-3 | NA | TRBV28 | NA | TGTGCCAGCAGCTCGGGACACCAAGATACGCAGTATTTT | CASSSGHQDTQYF
TRBJ2-2 | NA | TRBV19 | NA | TGTGCCAGTAGTACCGGGGGATCCTACACCGGGGAGCTGTTTTTT | CASSTGGSYTGELFF
TRBJ2-5 | NA | TRBV5-1 | TRBD2 | TGCGCCAGCAGCCCAGATAGCGGGAAGGAGACCCAGTACTTC | CASSPDSGKETQYF
TRBJ1-2 | NA | TRBV18 | TRBD1 | TGTGCCAGCTCACCACTCGAGACCGGGACAGGGGATTCCGGCACCTTC | CASSPLETGTGDSGTF
TRBJ1-5 | NA | TRBV6-5 | NA | TGTGCCAGCAGTTCCGACAGGAATAGCAATCAGCCCCAGCATTTT | CASSSDRNSNQPQHF
TRBJ2-3 | NA | TRBV27 | TRBD2 | TGTGCCAGCCGAAGCCTCGGACTAGCGGGAGCAACAGATACGCAGTATTTT | CASRSLGLAGATDTQYF
TRBJ2-2 | NA | TRBV7-9 | TRBD2 | TGTGCCAGCAGTGGACTAGCGGGAGTATCCGGGGAGCTGTTTTTT | CASSGLAGVSGELFF
TRBJ2-5 | NA | TRBV7-6 | NA | TGTGCCAGCAGCCGTGGGGGGTTGGAGGAGACCCAGTACTTC | CASSRGGLEETQYF
TRBJ2-3 | NA | TRBV9 | NA | TGTGCCAGCAGCGTAGTCGGGACTCAGGGAGATACGCAGTATTTT | CASSVVGTQGDTQYF
TRBJ2-6 | once | TRBV19 | NA | TGTGCCAGTAGTGAGGGACACATCTCTGGGGCCAACGTCCTGACTTTC | CASSEGHISGANVLTF
TRBJ2-3 | NA | TRBV10-1 | TRBD2 | TGCGCCAGCAGTGAGACTAGCGGGAGACCAGATACGCAGTATTTT | CASSETSGRPDTQYF
TRBJ1-4 | NA | TRBV5-4 | NA | TGTGCCAGCAGCTTGAGCCAGGGGACTGAAAAACTGTTTTTT | CASSLSQGTEKLFF
TRBJ1-3 | NA | TRBV15 | NA | TGTGCCACCAGCAGAGATCCGACTGGCAACTCTGGAAACACCATATATTTT | CATSRDPTGNSGNTIYF
TRBJ1-1 | NA | TRBV7-2 | TRBD1 | TGTGCCAGCAGCTTAAGGTTGCCAGGGGGCACTGAAGCTTTCTTT | CASSLRLPGGTEAFF
TRBJ2-7 | NA | TRBV28 | NA | TGTGCCAGCAGCGCTATCTCCTACGAGCAGTACTTC | CASSAISYEQYF
TRBJ2-2 | NA | TRBV19 | TRBD1 | TGTGCCAGTAATCACAGGGGAAACAAGAACACCGGGGAGCTGTTTTTT | CASNHRGNKNTGELFF
TRBJ2-7 | NA | TRBV27 | TRBD2 | TGTGCCAGCAGTTTAGGACTAGCGAGCGCCTACGAGCAGTACTTC | CASSLGLASAYEQYF
TRBJ2-2 | NA | TRBV11-1 | NA | TGTGCCAGCACCCCAGGGGAACGGAACACCGGGGAGCTGTTTTTT | CASTPGERNTGELFF